This TCR beta chain was identified during a study of PD-1 blockade in classical Hodgkin lymphoma. With no exception, relapse followed autologous stem cell transplantation in all patients, and brentuximab vedotin exposure varied. Magnetic negative selection served to purify CD4+ T cells out of PBMCs that had been thawed. TCRdb keeps only in-frame clones here, not all; method: immunoSEQ multiplex PCR. The sample has around 17,000 clones, roughly 80% seen once; the top ten hold 1%. Germline V gene sequence: CDR1 SGHRS, CDR2 YFSETQ. The CDR3 spans 13 residues. V dropped 3 bases and J dropped 5 bases, with 9 bases sitting between them. General observations from the study: Nothing has yet pinned down what causes the repertoire differences, possibly disease activity or prior therapy. Patients with a complete response exhibited baseline diversity comparable to newly diagnosed patients. By C4D1, CD4+ diversity increased significantly, especially in complete responders.

This clone was detected once. Its antigen remains unknown. The sequencing here drew on CD4+ T cells from blood, taken at baseline. This sequence was found in a human donor with classical Hodgkin lymphoma. The rearrangement joins TRBV5-1 to TRBJ2-1, with D perhaps matching TRBD1 (5 bases). CDR3 in DNA: TGCGCCAGCAGCTCACCGACAGACAATGAGCAGTTCTTC. Protein sequence: CASSSPTDNEQFF.